The 20 T cell receptor beta chains presented below share a single source sample, sequenced in a study of T cells in Graves' hyperthyroidism and ophthalmopathy. Amplification targeted TCR beta CDR3 regions from RNA transcripts. The study used the HTBI primer set for a first-round RT-PCR of the TCR CDR3. One entry per CDR3 protein results from TCRdb running MiXCR on the multiplex PCR reads. Of approximately 300,000 distinct CDR3 sequences listed, 15% to 20% were seen once; the top ten hold around 33%. Material: blood. Receptors originate from a man younger than 40 with Graves' hyperthyroidism.

This rearrangement joins TRBV9 to TRBJ2-1; D possibly corresponds to TRBD2 (6 bases). Germline V lookup: CDR1 SGDLS, CDR2 YYNGEE. Trimming took off 0 bases at V and 8 bases at J, with 12 bases between the two ends. CDR3 length equals 14 residues. CDR3 amino acids: CASSVAGDVDEQFF. Written as DNA, the CDR3 is TGTGCCAGCAGCGTAGCGGGAGATGTGGATGAGCAGTTCTTC. Together with reference TRBV9 and TRBJ2-1, the CDR3 gives the full variable domain: DSGVTQTPKHLITATGQRVTLRCSPRSGDLSVYWYQQSLDQGLQFLIQYYNGEERAKGNILERFSAQQFPDLHSELNLSSLELGDSALYFCASSVAGDVDEQFFGPGTRLTVL.

V is TRBV5-4 and J is TRBJ2-1; 8 bases line up with TRBD2. The CDR3 length is 16 residues. Trimming removed 4 bases from V and 6 bases from J; junction bases left unmatched: 12. CDR1 is SGHNT, CDR2 YYREEE, per germline (reference sequence). The CDR3 bases are TGTGCCAGCAGCGAGGGGGGACTAGTCGGGGGCAATGAGCAGTTCTTC. Its protein is CASSEGGLVGGNEQFF.

This clonotype was recorded many times. The genes are TRBV10-3 and TRBJ2-1; weak D call: TRBD2 (6 bases). The germline gives CDR1 ENHRY, CDR2 SYGVKD. The CDR3 has 15 amino acids. Trimming pared 6 bases from V and 6 bases from J, leaving 18 bases between. The CDR3 DNA follows: TGTGCCATCAGGTCACGGGACTCCCAGTCCAATGAGCAGTTCTTC. The encoded protein is CAIRSRDSQSNEQFF.

This clonotype occurred many times. The rearrangement joins TRBV2 to TRBJ2-2; TRBD2 matches 8 bases. The CDR3 consists of 14 residues. The V gene end was trimmed by 10 bases and the J gene end by 4 bases; junction bases not matched to a gene: 8. The germline gives CDR1 SNHLY, CDR2 FYNNEI. The CDR3: CATNGGDVTGELFF. Written as DNA, the CDR3 is TGTGCCACCAACGGGGGGGACGTCACCGGGGAGCTGTTTTTT. The variable domain in full, completed from reference TRBV2 and TRBJ2-2, reads EPEVTQTPSHQVTQMGQEVILRCVPISNHLYFYWYRQILGQKVEFLVSFYNNEISEKSEIFDDQFSVERPDGSNFTLKIRSTKLEDSAMYFCATNGGDVTGELFFGEGSRLTVL.

The sample holds many counts of this clonotype. In DNA form, the CDR3 reads TGTGCCAGCAGTTCGATGAACCAAGAGACCCAGTACTTC. It codes for CASSSMNQETQYF. The chain joins TRBV28 to TRBJ2-5, with D hard to call. V was trimmed by 4 bases and J by 0 bases, leaving 6 bases between them. Germline V gene lookup returns CDR1 MDHEN and CDR2 SYDVKM. The CDR3 runs to 13 residues.

This clonotype has just a few counts. The V gene is TRBV11-3, the J gene TRBJ1-5; 8 bases map to TRBD1. The CDR3 runs to 13 residues. Trimming at V came to 6 bases and at J to 9 bases, leaving 7 bases not matched to a gene. From germline, CDR1 is SGHNT and CDR2 YENEEA. For the CDR3, the DNA is TGTGCCAGCAGTGAGGACAGGGATGCGCCCCAGCATTTT. Its protein product is CASSEDRDAPQHF. Variable domain in full (rest from reference TRBV11-3 and TRBJ1-5): EAGVVQSPRYKIIEKKQPVAFWCNPISGHNTLYWYLQNLGQGPELLIRYENEEAVDDSQLPKDRFSAERLKGVDSTLKIQPAELGDSAVYLCASSEDRDAPQHFGDGTRLSIL.

This chain joins TRBV5-1 and TRBJ1-4; TRBD1 might be the D (5 bases). The CDR3 length is 14 residues. V was trimmed by 7 bases and J by 8 bases, leaving 18 bases between them. The germline V gene encodes CDR1 SGHRS and CDR2 YFSETQ. CDR3 nucleotide sequence: TGCGCCAGCGCTCCTAGGATGACAGACGAAAAACTGTTTTTT. Protein product: CASAPRMTDEKLFF.

The V gene is TRBV24-1, the J gene TRBJ2-7; 7 bases match TRBD2. CDR1 and CDR2 (germline): KGHDR, SFDVKD. The CDR3 contains 14 residues. Unmatched junction bases numbered 7, after V lost 7 bases and J lost 2 bases. CDR3 amino acids: CATSAGDTPYEQYF. As DNA, the CDR3 is TGTGCCACCAGCGCGGGGGATACCCCCTACGAGCAGTACTTC.

This clonotype was seen at least ten times. One end of the junction does not line up with germline, which may come from a read error. This rearrangement joins TRBV5-1 to TRBJ2-7, with 12 nucleotides matching TRBD2. In germline, CDR1 is SGHRS, CDR2 YFSETQ. This CDR3 has 14 amino acids. The CDR3 nucleotides read TGTGCCAGCAGTCCAGGGACTAGCGGGTACGAGCAGTACTTC. Translating it yields CASSPGTSGYEQYF.

Regarding this clonotype: This may stem from a read error, because a much larger clone lies one nucleotide away. J is TRBJ1-2 and V is TRBV7-9, with 11 bases lining up with TRBD1. The CDR3 is 15 residues long. In germline, CDR1 is SEHNR, CDR2 FQNEAQ (reference sequence). CDR3 protein: CASSRTGGAVYGCTF. The DNA for the CDR3 is TGTGCCAGCAGCCGGACAGGGGGCGCGGTCTATGGCTGCACCTTC.

There are a few counts of this clonotype. The chain carries TRBV29-1 and TRBJ2-7; D is undetermined. Trimming took off 8 bases at V and 6 bases at J, with 17 bases between the two ends. The V gene's germline CDR1 is SQVTM and CDR2 ANQGSEA. The CDR3 has 12 residues. CDR3 amino acids: CSCTRSRGEQYF. The CDR3 DNA reads TGCAGCTGTACAAGGAGCCGAGGCGAGCAGTACTTC.

This clonotype has only a few counts. The V call is TRBV20-1, the J call TRBJ1-5; TRBD1 agrees at 7 bases. CDR1 and CDR2 from the germline V gene are DFQATT and SNEGSKA (reference sequence). The CDR3 consists of 16 residues. V gave up 0 bases and J gave up 5 bases; unmatched junction bases: 10. The CDR3 loop reads CSARDWVQGNDQPQHF. In DNA, the CDR3 is TGCAGTGCTAGAGATTGGGTACAGGGGAACGATCAGCCCCAGCATTTT.

This clonotype has more than one count but fewer than ten. This chain links TRBV20-1 with TRBJ1-2; no clear D. Germline V gene sequence: CDR1 DFQATT, CDR2 SNEGSKA (reference sequence). The CDR3 is made up of 17 amino acids. Deletions cut 3 bases from V and 8 bases from J, with 28 bases between. In nucleotides, the CDR3 is TGCAGTGCTAGCCCAGCCCCGTCTAAGCTAAGCGTCCGCGGCTACACCTTC. Translating gives CSASPAPSKLSVRGYTF.

This clonotype was seen a handful of times. The V gene is TRBV7-3, the J gene TRBJ1-1, with a weak D call TRBD1 (6 bases). From germline, CDR1 is SGHTA and CDR2 FQGTGA. Between the trimmed V and J ends, which lost 3 bases and 10 bases, there was a span of 15 bases. This CDR3 is built from 13 residues. DNA for the CDR3: TGTGCCAGCAGCTTGGGTTCTCAGGGGACAGCTTTCTTT. Translated: CASSLGSQGTAFF.

The chain links TRBV3-1 to TRBJ1-6; the D is unclear. The germline V and J ends were trimmed by 3 bases and 14 bases, with 17 bases remaining between them. This CDR3 has 14 amino acids. Per germline, CDR1 LGHDT and CDR2 YNNKEL (reference sequence). This chain's CDR3 is CASSHPRAVRALHF. In nucleotides, the CDR3 is TGTGCCAGCAGCCATCCCCGGGCGGTTCGAGCCCTCCACTTT.

This clonotype was recorded at least ten times. The chain joins TRBV2 to TRBJ2-7, with 15 bases fitting TRBD2. The CDR3 runs 18 residues. J was trimmed by 3 bases and V by 9 bases; bases with no gene match: 15. Germline values: CDR1 SNHLY, CDR2 FYNNEI. CDR3 sequence (DNA): TGTGCCAGTTTAGTCGGGGAATGGACTAGCGGGAGGGTCTACGAGCAGTACTTC. Protein product: CASLVGEWTSGRVYEQYF.

A remark on this clonotype: A much larger clone differs from this one at a single base, so this may be a read error. Since the CDR3 does not end with the conserved phenylalanine or tryptophan, this likely comes from a read error. The chain employs TRBV7-9 and TRBJ2-5; D is perhaps TRBD2 (5 bases). V was clipped by 5 bases and J by 5 bases, with 18 bases between them. In germline, CDR1 is SEHNR, CDR2 FQNEAQ (reference sequence). The CDR3 length is 15 residues. DNA for the CDR3: TGTGCCAGCAGCCAAGATGGCGGTAGCGAGGAGACCCAGTACCTC. The encoded protein is CASSQDGGSEETQYL.

Note on this clonotype: This could be a read error, since a much larger clone is one nucleotide away. The chain has TRBV27 and TRBJ1-1; D remains ambiguous. Germline V gene data show CDR1 as MNHEY and CDR2 as SMNVEV (reference sequence). The V end was cut by 5 bases, the J end by 3 bases, with 13 bases between. This CDR3 is built from 14 residues. The CDR3 coding sequence is TGTGCCAGCAGTCTTTCCAAGGGCGACACTGAAGCTTTCTTT. It specifies CASSLSKGDTEAFF.

Many counts were recorded for this clonotype. The genes are TRBV27 and TRBJ2-1; 8 positions match TRBD2. There are 17 residues in the CDR3. The V gene's germline CDR1 is MNHEY and CDR2 SMNVEV (reference sequence). V lost 6 bases to trimming and J lost 1 base; unmatched junction nucleotides: 11. In DNA form, the CDR3 reads TGTGCCAGCAGCCCCACGAGCGGGAGCCTATCCTACAATGAGCAGTTCTTC. Translating it yields CASSPTSGSLSYNEQFF.

This clonotype was seen repeatedly, ten times or more. The gene calls are TRBV7-9 and TRBJ2-1; TRBD2 agrees at 10 bases. Germline-derived CDR1 and CDR2 are SEHNR and FQNEAQ (reference sequence). J gave up 8 bases and V 2 bases, and 9 bases lay outside the gene matches. The CDR3 loop spans 16 amino acids. The CDR3 DNA sequence: TGTGCCAGCAGCTTATGGCTAGCGGGAGTCTTAGATGAGCAGTTCTTC. The encoded protein is CASSLWLAGVLDEQFF. Complete variable domain (other parts from reference TRBV7-9 and TRBJ2-1): DTGVSQNPRHKITKRGQNVTFRCDPISEHNRLYWYRQTLGQGPEFLTYFQNEAQLEKSRLLSDRFSAERPKGSFSTLEIQRTEQGDSAMYLCASSLWLAGVLDEQFFGPGTRLTVL.